Listed below are T cell receptor beta chains from one sample, sequenced in a study of T-cell reconstitution after alpha-beta-depleted transplantation in children. One entry per CDR3 protein, called by TCRdb with MiXCR from the PCR reads. The repertoire includes 300,000 to 350,000 distinct CDR3 sequences, approximately 23% of them detected once, and about a tenth sits in the top ten. The sample here was PBMCs, mostly from graft donor cells, taken 180 days after TCRalphabeta/CD19-depleted stem cell transplant. The origin of the receptors is a male patient between 10 and 17 years old who had a stem cell transplant for acute lymphoblastic leukemia, so the T cells may come from the graft donor. CDR3s include the opening cysteine and the closing phenylalanine or tryptophan. The D gene is left open where the match is weak.

V gene	J gene	D gene	CDR3 protein
TRBV7-8	TRBJ1-1	.	CASSLVGEGQIGAFF
TRBV6-1	TRBJ2-2	.	CASKNPGTRELFF
TRBV15	TRBJ1-1	.	CATSRVGGGRTEAFF
TRBV5-1	TRBJ2-2	.	CASSLVGANTGELFF
TRBV5-1	TRBJ1-5	.	CASSWWTAFGEPQHF
TRBV5-1	TRBJ2-5	.	CASSLSRGAHETQYF
TRBV18	TRBJ2-1	.	CASSPIQGTYNEQFF
TRBV24-1	TRBJ2-1	TRBD2	CATSTSGHNEQFF
TRBV5-1	TRBJ1-1	.	CASSLAYWGTEAFF
TRBV18	TRBJ2-5	.	CASSPGREETQYF
TRBV7-9	TRBJ1-1	TRBD1	CASPRDRDQLDTEAFF
TRBV19	TRBJ2-5	.	CASSTRNQETQYF
TRBV15	TRBJ2-3	TRBD2	CATSGGGPTDTQYF
TRBV5-1	TRBJ2-5	.	CASSLGGTGSLYQETQYF
TRBV6-5	TRBJ2-7	TRBD1	CASSYPPGGCEQYF
TRBV20-1	TRBJ2-5	TRBD2	CSASPRREWGQETQYF
TRBV11-2	TRBJ2-1	.	CASSLEPPLAFLYNEQFF
TRBV5-6	TRBJ1-6	.	CASSLDRNKRPLHF
TRBV6-5	TRBJ2-3	TRBD2	CASSYLAGGPRDTQYF
TRBV5-1	TRBJ1-2	.	CASSSGHPEYGYTF
TRBV11-2	TRBJ2-7	.	CASSLGTPTYEQYF
TRBV5-1	TRBJ2-7	.	CASSLESYEQYF
TRBV6-1	TRBJ2-6	.	CASTGSSGANVLTF
TRBV5-6	TRBJ2-7	TRBD1	CASSLEGQEIYEQYF
TRBV27	TRBJ2-1	TRBD1	CASSRSRDRGRRGRENNEQFF
TRBV24-1	TRBJ2-2	TRBD2	CATSDWLLAGAGELFF
TRBV2	TRBJ2-3	.	CASSPQGLFTDTQYF
TRBV15	TRBJ2-7	TRBD1	CATSLRRQGNHEQYF
TRBV6-5	TRBJ2-7	TRBD2	CASSSGLAGIYEQYF
TRBV7-2	TRBJ2-7	TRBD2	CASHKAGLGYEQYF
TRBV5-1	TRBJ2-1	.	CASSWDPDNEQFF
TRBV2	TRBJ1-2	TRBD1	CASSPRTGLYGYTF
TRBV20-1	TRBJ1-5	TRBD1	CSARDGGQGHQPQHF
TRBV6-6	TRBJ2-7	.	CASSSRLAEQYF
TRBV27	TRBJ2-7	TRBD1	CASEPGQGANEQYF
TRBV5-1	TRBJ1-4	.	CASSFQGWNEKLFF
TRBV7-3	TRBJ2-1	TRBD2	CASSLLAGSSYNEQFF
TRBV28	TRBJ2-4	.	CASNLGPKNIQYF
TRBV7-6	TRBJ2-1	.	CASSFVTSPNEQFF
TRBV7-7	TRBJ2-7	.	CASSLRPGNEQYF
TRBV9	TRBJ2-7	TRBD2	CASSVTPSGLPYEQYF
TRBV13	TRBJ2-1	TRBD2	CASSHLLAPEYNEQFF
TRBV20-1	TRBJ2-5	.	CSARPPTETQYF
TRBV7-2	TRBJ2-2	TRBD2	CASSLARTSAGELFF
TRBV4-1	TRBJ1-2	.	CASSPLGGTNYGYTF
TRBV15	TRBJ2-5	.	CATSRRWGRLEETQYF
TRBV4-2	TRBJ1-2	.	CASSQAVDYGYTF
TRBV5-1	TRBJ1-6	TRBD1	CASSDRQGVNSPLHF
TRBV29-1	TRBJ2-6	.	CSVERLGLRDSGANVLTF
TRBV6-5	TRBJ1-1	TRBD1	CASSYSDRANTEAFF
TRBV9	TRBJ2-5	TRBD2	CASSVDVGLAGGETQYF
TRBV5-1	TRBJ2-3	TRBD2	CASSNHRGYFQRENTDTQYF
TRBV7-9	TRBJ2-3	TRBD2	CASSTGLAGVDTQYF
TRBV5-1	TRBJ2-6	.	CASSTSPGNSGANVLTF
TRBV7-6	TRBJ2-2	.	CASSLPGHTGELFF
TRBV5-6	TRBJ2-7	TRBD1	CASSQTGNKDEQYF
TRBV12-3/TRBV12-4	TRBJ1-4	TRBD1	CASSPTGTGGEKLFF
TRBV3-1	TRBJ2-3	TRBD2	CASSHRPGTSGGWDTQYF
TRBV7-9	TRBJ1-1	TRBD1	CASSLRTGGRNTEAFF